This T cell receptor (beta chain) is drawn from a study of T cell responses to AZD1222 COVID-19 vaccine. Overall study results and limits: Two doses of AZD1222 preceded a rise in Spike-specific TCR breadth and depth.

Here immunoSEQ multiplex PCR was the method, and the copy in TCRdb shows in-frame clones only, minus some. The profile covers fewer than 110,000 clones, with roughly 90% appearing a single time and 6% to 7% taken by the ten largest. CDR3 length: 15 residues. The V and J ends lost 2 bases and 14 bases respectively, with 19 bases between them. Germline V lookup: CDR1 SGHAT, CDR2 FQNNGV. This clone was observed a few times. The target antigen is unknown. The TCR sequence derives from an adult in good health. The sample was peripheral blood, taken on day 0 of AZD1222 vaccination. This rearrangement joins TRBV11-2 to TRBJ1-6; D is possibly TRBD1 (6 bases). CDR3 region: CASSLSLAGKGALHF. The CDR3 coding sequence is TGTGCCAGCAGCTTAAGTCTTGCAGGAAAGGGGGCCCTCCACTTT.